The 16 T cell receptor beta chains reported below all come from one sample, sequenced in a study of CD8 T cells in Susac syndrome. RNA, at about 0.45 to 1 ug, was reverse transcribed with random hexamers. TCRdb itself ran the immunoSEQ multiplex PCR reads through MiXCR, one entry per CDR3 protein. This repertoire shows some 110,000 distinct CDR3 sequences, roughly 94% found once; its top ten account for about 0.28%. Sequenced: CD8+ T cells from PBMCs. These receptors were obtained from a human donor with Susac syndrome.

J is TRBJ2-1 and V is TRBV11-2; D gene ambiguous. The V gene's germline CDR1 is SGHAT and CDR2 FQNNGV. The length of the CDR3 is 11 residues. V was pared by 2 bases and J by 6 bases, with 2 bases between. CDR3 bases: TGTGCCAGCAGCTTACCCAATGAGCAGTTCTTC. Protein sequence: CASSLPNEQFF. Supplemented by reference TRBV11-2 and TRBJ2-1, the full variable domain reads EAGVAQSPRYKIIEKRQSVAFWCNPISGHATLYWYQQILGQGPKLLIQFQNNGVVDDSQLPKDRFSAERLKGVDSTLKIQPAKLEDSAVYLCASSLPNEQFFGPGTRLTVL.

The chain combines TRBV30 with TRBJ2-7; 7 positions agree with TRBD1. V shed 5 bases and J 0 bases; nucleotides not matched to a gene: 4. CDR3 length equals 13 residues. Germline V gives CDR1 GTSNPN, CDR2 SVGIG (reference sequence). CDR3 amino acids: CAWGRDSSYEQYF. CDR3 nucleotide sequence: TGTGCCTGGGGCCGGGACAGCTCCTACGAGCAGTACTTC.

This chain links TRBV6-2 or TRBV6-3 with TRBJ1-2; D might be TRBD1 (5 bases). The V gene lost 6 bases and the J gene lost 4 bases, with 12 bases spanning the gap. There are 13 residues in the CDR3. Germline lookup yields CDR1 MNHEY and CDR2 SVGEGT. The CDR3 here is CASSFRQGYGYTF. The CDR3 DNA follows: TGTGCCAGCAGCTTCCGCCAGGGCTATGGCTACACCTTC.

The V call is TRBV29-1, the J call TRBJ2-7, with D uncertain. V lost 1 base and J 3 bases, leaving 7 bases between the germline ends. The CDR3 spans 12 residues. The germline CDR1 and CDR2 sequences are SQVTM and ANQGSEA. CDR3 loop: CSVEVQDYEQYF. CDR3 nucleotide sequence: TGCAGCGTTGAAGTCCAGGACTACGAGCAGTACTTC.

The CDR3: CATSRTSGYNEQFF. The CDR3 nucleotides read TGTGCCACCAGCAGGACTAGCGGGTACAATGAGCAGTTCTTC. The chain employs TRBV15 and TRBJ2-1, with 10 bases aligning to TRBD2. V lost 3 bases to trimming and J lost 4 bases; unmatched junction nucleotides: 0. The CDR3 loop spans 14 amino acids. Germline lookup yields CDR1 LNHNV and CDR2 YYDKDF (reference sequence).

V and J are TRBV6-5 and TRBJ2-5; 8 bases match TRBD2. Germline lookup yields CDR1 MNHEY and CDR2 SVGAGI. V lost 2 bases to trimming and J lost 4 bases; unmatched junction nucleotides: 6. This CDR3 is built from 15 residues. CDR3 nucleotides: TGTGCCAGCAGTTACGGAGCGGGGGTGGTAGAGACCCAGTACTTC. The encoded protein is CASSYGAGVVETQYF.

This chain joins TRBV29-1 and TRBJ1-2; D gene unclear. Trimming cost V 4 bases and J 7 bases, with 10 bases left between them. There are 11 residues in the CDR3. Germline assignment: CDR1 SQVTM and CDR2 ANQGSEA. CDR3 amino acids: CSVVLGIGYTF. CDR3 sequence (DNA): TGCAGCGTTGTGCTTGGGATTGGCTACACCTTC.

This chain links TRBV20-1 with TRBJ1-5, with a tentative D call TRBD1 (5 bases). The CDR3 runs to 15 residues. V shed 1 base and J shed 7 bases, with 17 bases lying between them. Per germline, CDR1 DFQATT and CDR2 SNEGSKA (reference sequence). The CDR3 protein is CSARGSTGGEQPQHF. CDR3 nucleotide sequence: TGCAGTGCTAGAGGGTCGACGGGAGGGGAACAGCCCCAGCATTTT.

The rearrangement joins TRBV29-1 to TRBJ1-5; D gene ambiguous. The CDR3 runs 13 residues. Germline loops: CDR1 SQVTM, CDR2 ANQGSEA. Trimming pared 3 bases from V and 7 bases from J, leaving 13 bases between. The CDR3 bases are TGCAGCGTTGACTCCGGATATGGACAGCCCCAGCATTTT. It codes for CSVDSGYGQPQHF.

The chain carries TRBV7-2 and TRBJ2-1; 9 positions match TRBD2. CDR1 is SGHTA, CDR2 FQGNSA, per germline. Unmatched junction bases numbered 10, after V lost 8 bases and J lost 2 bases. There are 16 residues in the CDR3. DNA for the CDR3: TGTGCCAGCTCCCTACTTCGCGGGGGGGCCTACAATGAGCAGTTCTTC. Its translation is CASSLLRGGAYNEQFF. Filled out from reference TRBV7-2 and TRBJ2-1, the complete variable domain reads GAGVSQSPSNKVTEKGKDVELRCDPISGHTALYWYRQSLGQGLEFLIYFQGNSAPDKSGLPSDRFSAERTGGSVSTLTIQRTQQEDSAVYLCASSLLRGGAYNEQFFGPGTRLTVL.

The chain joins TRBV5-4 to TRBJ2-3; D may be TRBD2 (7 bases). V lost 3 bases, J lost 3 bases, and 14 bases lay in between. Germline CDR1 is SGHNT and CDR2 is YYREEE (reference sequence). The CDR3 is 15 residues long. DNA for the CDR3: TGTGCCAGCAGCTCCCGCGGGGGCGTGACAGATACGCAGTATTTT. It specifies CASSSRGGVTDTQYF.

The chain joins TRBV9 to TRBJ2-3; 7 nucleotides match TRBD2. Germline CDR1 SGDLS, CDR2 YYNGEE. The CDR3 length is 14 residues. V trimming: 5 bases; J trimming: 0 bases; junction bases outside the gene matches: 3. The DNA of the CDR3 is TGTGCCAGCAGTGGGGGGGGTAGCACAGATACGCAGTATTTT. This gives the protein CASSGGGSTDTQYF.

The chain carries TRBV5-1 and TRBJ1-6; unclear D gene. The CDR3 length is 16 residues. Germline V gene sequence: CDR1 SGHRS, CDR2 YFSETQ. The V end lost 2 bases, the J end lost 0 bases, and 9 bases lay between the germline ends. This chain's CDR3 is CASSFRASSYNSPLHF. In DNA form, the CDR3 reads TGCGCCAGCAGCTTCCGGGCGAGCTCCTATAATTCACCCCTCCACTTT.

The V gene is TRBV6-2 or TRBV6-3, the J gene TRBJ2-3; D remains ambiguous. The V end was cut by 8 bases, the J end by 2 bases, with 17 bases between. CDR1 is MNHEY and CDR2 is SVGEGT in the germline V gene. There are 15 residues in the CDR3. The CDR3: CASEDHRVPTDTQYF. Written as DNA, the CDR3 is TGTGCCAGCGAGGACCATCGGGTCCCCACAGATACGCAGTATTTT.

The rearrangement links TRBV2 to TRBJ2-7, with D possibly called TRBD1 or TRBD2 (6 bases each). From germline, CDR1 is SNHLY and CDR2 FYNNEI. Trimming took off 11 bases at V and 3 bases at J, with 20 bases between the two ends. CDR3 length equals 14 residues. CDR3 in amino acids: CASGGGTSIYEQYF. Written as DNA, the CDR3 is TGTGCCTCCGGAGGGGGGACCAGCATCTACGAGCAGTACTTC. Using reference TRBV2 and TRBJ2-7 for the parts outside the CDR3, the full variable domain is EPEVTQTPSHQVTQMGQEVILRCVPISNHLYFYWYRQILGQKVEFLVSFYNNEISEKSEIFDDQFSVERPDGSNFTLKIRSTKLEDSAMYFCASGGGTSIYEQYFGPGTRLTVT.

The V gene is TRBV27, the J gene TRBJ1-5; perhaps TRBD1 as D (5 bases). V was pared by 2 bases and J by 3 bases, with 11 bases between. This CDR3 comprises 15 residues. Germline CDR1 and CDR2: MNHEY and SMNVEV (reference sequence). CDR3 region: CASSLSRADNQPQHF. CDR3 sequence (DNA): TGTGCCAGCAGTTTAAGCAGGGCGGACAATCAGCCCCAGCATTTT.